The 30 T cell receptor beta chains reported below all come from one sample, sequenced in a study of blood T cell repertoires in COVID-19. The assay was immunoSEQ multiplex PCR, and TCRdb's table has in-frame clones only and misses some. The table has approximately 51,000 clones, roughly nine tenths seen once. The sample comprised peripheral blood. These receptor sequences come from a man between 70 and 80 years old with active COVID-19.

CDR3 amino acids: CASSLFTPSNDRSQHF. The CDR3 region has the DNA TGTGCCAGCAGTTTATTTACCCCTTCCAATGACAGGTCCCAGCATTTT. V usage is TRBV28 and J usage is TRBJ1-5, with TRBD1 as a possible D gene (6 bases). This CDR3 spans 16 amino acids. Between the trimmed V and J ends, which lost 1 base and 11 bases, there was a span of 21 bases. The germline V gene has CDR1 MDHEN and CDR2 SYDVKM.

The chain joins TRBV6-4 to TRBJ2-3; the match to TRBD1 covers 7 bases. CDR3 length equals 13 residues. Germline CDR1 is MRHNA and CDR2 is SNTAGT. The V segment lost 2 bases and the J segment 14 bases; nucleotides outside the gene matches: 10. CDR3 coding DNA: TGTGCCAGCAGTGACCCGACAGGGCCTAGATGGTATTTT. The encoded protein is CASSDPTGPRWYF.

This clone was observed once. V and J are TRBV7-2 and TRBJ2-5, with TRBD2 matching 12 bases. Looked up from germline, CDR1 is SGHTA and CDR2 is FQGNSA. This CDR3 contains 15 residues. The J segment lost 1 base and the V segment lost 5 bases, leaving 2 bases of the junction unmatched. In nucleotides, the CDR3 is TGTGCCAGCAGCCGGACTAGCGGGGCCCAAGAGACCCAGTACTTC. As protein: CASSRTSGAQETQYF.

The CDR3 reads CASSNRQGSYNSPLHF. The CDR3, as DNA: TGTGCCAGCAGCAACCGACAGGGCTCCTATAATTCACCCCTCCACTTT. The chain has TRBV5-4 and TRBJ1-6; 7 bases agree with TRBD1. The CDR3 has 16 amino acids. V lost 4 bases and J lost 0; bases outside the gene matches: 4. Germline V lookup: CDR1 SGHNT, CDR2 YYREEE (reference sequence).

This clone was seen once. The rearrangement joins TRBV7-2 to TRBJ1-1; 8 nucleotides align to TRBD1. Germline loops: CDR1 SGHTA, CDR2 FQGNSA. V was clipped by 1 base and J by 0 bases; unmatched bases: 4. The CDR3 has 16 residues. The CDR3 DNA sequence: TGTGCCAGCAGCTTAGGACAGGGGTTCATGAACACTGAAGCTTTCTTT. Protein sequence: CASSLGQGFMNTEAFF. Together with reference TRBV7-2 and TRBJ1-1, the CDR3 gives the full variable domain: GAGVSQSPSNKVTEKGKDVELRCDPISGHTALYWYRQSLGQGLEFLIYFQGNSAPDKSGLPSDRFSAERTGGSVSTLTIQRTQQEDSAVYLCASSLGQGFMNTEAFFGQGTRLTVV.

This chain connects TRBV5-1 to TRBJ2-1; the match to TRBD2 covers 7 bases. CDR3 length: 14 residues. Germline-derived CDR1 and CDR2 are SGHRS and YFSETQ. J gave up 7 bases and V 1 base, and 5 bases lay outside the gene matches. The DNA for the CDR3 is TGCGCCAGCAGCTTGCAGCCTAGCGGAAATGAGCAGTTCTTC. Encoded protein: CASSLQPSGNEQFF.

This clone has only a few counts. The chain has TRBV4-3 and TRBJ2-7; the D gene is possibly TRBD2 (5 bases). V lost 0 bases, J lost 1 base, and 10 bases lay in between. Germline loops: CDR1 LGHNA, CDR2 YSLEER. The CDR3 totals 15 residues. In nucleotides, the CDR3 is TGCGCCAGCAGCCAAGATATGCCGGGGTCCTACGAGCAGTACTTC. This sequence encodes CASSQDMPGSYEQYF.

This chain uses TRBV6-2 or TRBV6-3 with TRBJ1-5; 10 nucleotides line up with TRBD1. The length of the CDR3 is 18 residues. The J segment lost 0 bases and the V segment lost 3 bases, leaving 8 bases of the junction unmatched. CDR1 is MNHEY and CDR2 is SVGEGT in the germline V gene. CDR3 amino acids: CASSYDRGQSYSNQPQHF. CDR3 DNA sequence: TGTGCCAGCAGTTATGACAGGGGGCAAAGTTATAGCAATCAGCCCCAGCATTTT.

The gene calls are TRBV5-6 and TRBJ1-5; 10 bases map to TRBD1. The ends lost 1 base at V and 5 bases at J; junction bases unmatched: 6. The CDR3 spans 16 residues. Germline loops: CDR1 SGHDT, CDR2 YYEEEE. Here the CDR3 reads CASSLYLGQGDQPQHF. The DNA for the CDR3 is TGTGCCAGCAGCTTGTATCTTGGACAGGGGGATCAGCCCCAGCATTTT.

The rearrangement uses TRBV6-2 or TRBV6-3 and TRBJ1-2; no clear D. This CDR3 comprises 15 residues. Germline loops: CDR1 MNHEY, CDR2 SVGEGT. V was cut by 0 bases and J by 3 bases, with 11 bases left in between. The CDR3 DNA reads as TGTGCCAGCAGTTACTCGAGACAATTTGACTATGGCTACACCTTC. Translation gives CASSYSRQFDYGYTF.

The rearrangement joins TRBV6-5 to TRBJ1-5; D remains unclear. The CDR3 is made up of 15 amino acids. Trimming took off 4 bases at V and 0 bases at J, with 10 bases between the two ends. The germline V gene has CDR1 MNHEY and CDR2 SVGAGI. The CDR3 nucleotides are TGTGCCAGCAGTTTGGCGGGAGGTAGCAATCAGCCCCAGCATTTT. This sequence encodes CASSLAGGSNQPQHF.

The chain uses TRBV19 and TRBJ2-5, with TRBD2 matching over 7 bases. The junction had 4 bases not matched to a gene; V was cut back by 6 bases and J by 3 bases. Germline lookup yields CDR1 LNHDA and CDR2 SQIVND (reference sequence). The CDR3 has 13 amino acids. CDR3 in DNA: TGTGCCAGTAGCCGACTAGCCGAAGAGACCCAGTACTTC. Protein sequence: CASSRLAEETQYF.

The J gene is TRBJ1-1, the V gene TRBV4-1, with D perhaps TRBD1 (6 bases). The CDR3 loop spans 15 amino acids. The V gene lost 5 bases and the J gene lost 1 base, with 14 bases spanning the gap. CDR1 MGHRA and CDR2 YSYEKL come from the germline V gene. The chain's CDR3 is CASSSTGWGNTEAFF. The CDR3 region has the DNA TGCGCCAGCAGCTCAACAGGGTGGGGGAACACTGAAGCTTTCTTT.

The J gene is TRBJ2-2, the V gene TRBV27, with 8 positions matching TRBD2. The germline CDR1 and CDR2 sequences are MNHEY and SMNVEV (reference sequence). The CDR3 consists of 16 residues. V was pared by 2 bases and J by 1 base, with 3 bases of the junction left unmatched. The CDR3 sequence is CASSLRGGLNTGELFF. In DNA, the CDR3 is TGTGCCAGCAGTTTACGGGGGGGCCTGAACACCGGGGAGCTGTTTTTT.

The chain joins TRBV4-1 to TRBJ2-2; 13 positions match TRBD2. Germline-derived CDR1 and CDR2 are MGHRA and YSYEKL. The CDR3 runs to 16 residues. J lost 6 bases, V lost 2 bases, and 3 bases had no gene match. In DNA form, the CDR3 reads TGCGCCAGCAGCCAACAACTAGCGGGGGGGCCCGGGGAGCTGTTTTTT. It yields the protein CASSQQLAGGPGELFF.

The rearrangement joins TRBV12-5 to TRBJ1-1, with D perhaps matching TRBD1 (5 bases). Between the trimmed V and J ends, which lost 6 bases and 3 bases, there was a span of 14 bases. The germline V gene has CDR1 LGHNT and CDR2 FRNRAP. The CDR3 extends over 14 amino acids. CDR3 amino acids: CASGWGGFDTEAFF. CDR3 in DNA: TGTGCTAGTGGCTGGGGGGGGTTCGACACTGAAGCTTTCTTT.

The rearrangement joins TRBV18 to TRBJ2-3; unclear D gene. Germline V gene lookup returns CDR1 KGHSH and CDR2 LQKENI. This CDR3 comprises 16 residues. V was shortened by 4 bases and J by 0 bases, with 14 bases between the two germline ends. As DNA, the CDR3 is TGTGCCAGCTCACTCAGCACGGGTGGTAGCACAGATACGCAGTATTTT. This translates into CASSLSTGGSTDTQYF.

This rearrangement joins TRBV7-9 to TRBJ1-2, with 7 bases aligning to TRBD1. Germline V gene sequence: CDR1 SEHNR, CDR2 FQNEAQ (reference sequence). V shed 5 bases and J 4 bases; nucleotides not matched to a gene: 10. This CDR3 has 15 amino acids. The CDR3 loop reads CASSQGGQLLYGYTF. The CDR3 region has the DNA TGTGCCAGCAGCCAAGGGGGACAGCTACTCTATGGCTACACCTTC.

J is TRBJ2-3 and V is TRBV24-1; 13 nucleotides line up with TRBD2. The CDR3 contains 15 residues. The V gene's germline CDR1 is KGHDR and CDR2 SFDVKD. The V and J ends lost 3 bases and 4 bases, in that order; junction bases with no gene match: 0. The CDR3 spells CATSDGTSGADTQYF. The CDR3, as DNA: TGTGCCACCAGTGATGGGACTAGCGGGGCAGATACGCAGTATTTT.

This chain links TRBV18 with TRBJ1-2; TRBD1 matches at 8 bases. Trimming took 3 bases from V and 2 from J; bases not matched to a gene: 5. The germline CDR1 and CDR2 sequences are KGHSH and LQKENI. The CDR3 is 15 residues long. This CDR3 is CASSPGTGPNYGYTF. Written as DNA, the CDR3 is TGTGCCAGCTCACCTGGGACAGGACCGAACTATGGCTACACCTTC.

CDR3 sequence reads: CASSATLAQNEQYF. The CDR3 nucleotides are TGTGCCAGCAGCGCCACACTAGCTCAGAACGAGCAGTACTTC. V is TRBV7-9 and J is TRBJ2-7; a possible D gene is TRBD2 (6 bases). The CDR3 length is 14 residues. Trimming took 5 bases from V and 5 from J, leaving 16 bases between them. Germline V lookup: CDR1 SEHNR, CDR2 FQNEAQ (reference sequence).

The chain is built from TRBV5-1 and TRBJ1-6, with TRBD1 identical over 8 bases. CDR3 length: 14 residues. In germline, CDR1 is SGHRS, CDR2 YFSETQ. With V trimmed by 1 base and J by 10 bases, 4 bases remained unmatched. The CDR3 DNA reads TGCGCCAGCAGCTTGTCGACAGGGGAATCACCCCTCCACTTT. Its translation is CASSLSTGESPLHF. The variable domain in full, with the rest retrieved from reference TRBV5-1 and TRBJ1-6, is KAGVTQTPRYLIKTRGQQVTLSCSPISGHRSVSWYQQTPGQGLQFLFEYFSETQRNKGNFPGRFSGRQFSNSRSEMNVSTLELGDSALYLCASSLSTGESPLHFGNGTRLTVT.

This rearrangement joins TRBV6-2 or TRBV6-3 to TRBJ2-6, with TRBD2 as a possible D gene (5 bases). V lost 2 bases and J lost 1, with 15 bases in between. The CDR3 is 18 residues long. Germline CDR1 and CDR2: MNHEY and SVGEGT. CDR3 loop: CASSYPTGTGSGANVLTF. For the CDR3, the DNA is TGTGCCAGCAGTTACCCGACGGGAACCGGATCTGGGGCCAACGTCCTGACTTTC.

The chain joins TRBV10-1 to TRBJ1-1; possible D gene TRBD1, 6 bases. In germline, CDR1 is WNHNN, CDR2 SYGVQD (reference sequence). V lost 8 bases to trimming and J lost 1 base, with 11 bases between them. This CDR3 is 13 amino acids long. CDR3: CASAGQTNTEAFF. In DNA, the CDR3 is TGCGCCAGCGCCGGACAGACGAACACTGAAGCTTTCTTT.

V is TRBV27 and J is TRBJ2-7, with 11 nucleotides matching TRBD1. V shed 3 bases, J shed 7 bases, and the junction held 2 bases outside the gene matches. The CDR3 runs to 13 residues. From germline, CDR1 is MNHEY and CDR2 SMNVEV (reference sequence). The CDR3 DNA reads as TGTGCCAGCAGTTTGGGGACAGGGGGGGAGCAGTACTTC. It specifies CASSLGTGGEQYF.

The CDR3: CAPGQGQNQETQYF. CDR3 coding DNA: TGTGCCCCCGGACAGGGGCAAAACCAAGAGACCCAGTACTTC. The chain uses TRBV21-1 and TRBJ2-5; the table's D call TRBD1 went unverified against the DNA. TRBV21-1 is annotated as a pseudogene. There are 14 residues in the CDR3.

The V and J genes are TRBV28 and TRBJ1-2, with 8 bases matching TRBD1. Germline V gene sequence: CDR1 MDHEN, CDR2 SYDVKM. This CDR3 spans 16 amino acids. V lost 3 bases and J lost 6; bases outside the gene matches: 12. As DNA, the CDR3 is TGTGCCAGCAGTTTCCGGACAGGGTGGTTAGCGGATGGCTACACCTTC. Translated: CASSFRTGWLADGYTF.

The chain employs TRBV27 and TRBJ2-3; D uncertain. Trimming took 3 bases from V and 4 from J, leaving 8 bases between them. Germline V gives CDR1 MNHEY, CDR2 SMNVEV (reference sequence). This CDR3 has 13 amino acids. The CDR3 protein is CASSFLGSDTQYF. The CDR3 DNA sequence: TGTGCCAGCAGTTTTTTGGGCTCAGATACGCAGTATTTT.

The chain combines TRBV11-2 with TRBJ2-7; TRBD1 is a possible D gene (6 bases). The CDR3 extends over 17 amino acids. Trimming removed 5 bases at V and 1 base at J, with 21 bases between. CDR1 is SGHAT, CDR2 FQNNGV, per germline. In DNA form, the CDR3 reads TGTGCCAGCAGCCGACTTACGGGGACACGAAGGTCCTACGAGCAGTACTTC. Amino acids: CASSRLTGTRRSYEQYF.

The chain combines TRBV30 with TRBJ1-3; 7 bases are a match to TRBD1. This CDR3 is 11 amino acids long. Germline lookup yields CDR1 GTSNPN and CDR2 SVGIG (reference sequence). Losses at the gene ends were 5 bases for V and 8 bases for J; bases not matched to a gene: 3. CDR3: CAWSRGDTIYF. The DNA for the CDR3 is TGTGCCTGGTCCAGGGGGGACACCATATATTTT.